Listed here are 8 T cell receptor delta chains from one sample, sequenced in a study of fetal and pediatric gammadelta thymocytes. TCRdb repeated clone calling on the reads with CATT. Of approximately 1,200 delta-chain clones in the sample, 35% to 40% were seen once. Sequencing input: non-Vgamma9Vdelta2 gamma-delta T cells from the thymus. Indicated subset: CD3+gammadeltaTCR+ thymocytes not co-expressing Vgamma9 and Vdelta2. These receptors all come from a child who underwent cardiac surgery and was recorded as healthy.

This clone is classed as large. Within the sample, other DNA sequences also encode this same CDR3. The V call is TRDV1, the J call TRDJ1; TRDD3 agrees at 13 bases. The J segment lost 0 bases and the V segment lost 5 bases, leaving 27 bases of the junction unmatched. Germline CDR1 reads TSWWSYY; CDR2 reads QGS. The CDR3 length is 24 residues. CDR3 DNA sequence: TGTGCTCTTGGGAAGCGGCCTTCCTACGCCCTATACTGGGGGATACGATCCGACACCGATAAACTCATCTTT. This sequence encodes CALGKRPSYALYWGIRSDTDKLIF.

In this sample, this clone is medium-sized. The chain couples TRDV1 to TRDJ2; TRDD3 aligns across 9 bases. The V gene end was trimmed by 3 bases and the J gene end by 4 bases; junction bases not matched to a gene: 39. The CDR3 has 27 residues. Germline V gene data show CDR1 as TSWWSYY and CDR2 as QGS. In DNA, the CDR3 is TGTGCTCTTGGGGAGTACCTATGCTCCTTCTTATACGTTCCAGTGGGGGATATCTTCGCCAAGACAGCACAACTCTTCTTT. It yields the protein CALGEYLCSFLYVPVGDIFAKTAQLFF.

Comments on this clone: This could be a read error, since a much larger clone is one nucleotide away. The gene calls are TRDV1 and TRDJ1; possibly TRDD2 or TRDD3 for D (5 bases each). CDR3 size: 17 residues. Germline V gene lookup returns CDR1 TSWWSYY and CDR2 QGS. Deletions cut 2 bases from V and 11 bases from J, with 27 bases between. DNA for the CDR3: TGTGCTCTTGGGGAAAACTTCCGGGATGGTGGGGTGCGTAATCTCATCTTT. It yields the protein CALGENFRDGGVRNLIF.

As to this clone: A far larger clone differs by one base, so this is likely a read error. The V gene was left uncalled, and the J gene is TRDJ1; the table calls TRDD3, which could not be checked here. The CDR3 loop spans 23 amino acids. The CDR3 reads CARGEGAFLPTTRGYLFTDKLIF. In DNA form, the CDR3 reads TGTGCTCGTGGGGAAGGGGCGTTCCTACCTACAACTAGGGGATACCTTTTCACCGATAAACTCATCTTT.

This clone was seen more than once but under ten times. Other nucleotide sequences from this sample produce the same CDR3. The chain combines TRDV1 with TRDJ1; TRDD3 aligns across 10 bases. The J segment lost 0 bases and the V segment lost 4 bases, leaving 26 bases of the junction unmatched. This CDR3 contains 23 residues. The germline V gene encodes CDR1 TSWWSYY and CDR2 QGS. CDR3 bases: TGTGCTCTTGGGGGTCCTTTAGGTGCCACAGACTGGGGGATCTTGGTGTACACCGATAAACTCATCTTT. Translated: CALGGPLGATDWGILVYTDKLIF.

Judged by abundance, this clone is large. This chain uses TRDV1 with TRDJ1; possibly TRDD2 for D (5 bases). The V and J ends lost 0 bases and 0 bases respectively, with 23 bases between them. The CDR3 runs to 20 residues. Germline V lookup: CDR1 TSWWSYY, CDR2 QGS. The CDR3 DNA follows: TGTGCTCTTGGGGAACTAGGCCCCTACGGGTGTAAGAGGAACACCGATAAACTCATCTTT. This encodes CALGELGPYGCKRNTDKLIF.

About this clone: The likely explanation is a read error, given a far larger clone one base away. The chain carries TRDV1 and TRDJ1; a weak D match, TRDD2 (5 bases). The CDR3 extends over 16 amino acids. V lost 4 bases to trimming and J lost 0 bases, with 15 bases between them. From germline, CDR1 is TSWWSYY and CDR2 QGS. DNA for the CDR3: TGTGCTCTTGGGGGACCCCACTTCCCGCACACCGATAAACTCATCTTT. Amino acids: CALGGPHFPHTDKLIF.

About this clone itself: Since a far larger clone is one base different, this is likely a read error. This chain uses TRAV38-2/DV8 with TRDJ1; the match to TRDD3 covers 10 bases. The CDR3 extends over 12 amino acids. In germline, CDR1 is TSESDYY, CDR2 QEAYKQQN. CDR3 amino acids: CAWGDTDDKLTF. The CDR3 DNA is TGTGCTTGGGGGGATACGGACGATAAACTCACCTTT.